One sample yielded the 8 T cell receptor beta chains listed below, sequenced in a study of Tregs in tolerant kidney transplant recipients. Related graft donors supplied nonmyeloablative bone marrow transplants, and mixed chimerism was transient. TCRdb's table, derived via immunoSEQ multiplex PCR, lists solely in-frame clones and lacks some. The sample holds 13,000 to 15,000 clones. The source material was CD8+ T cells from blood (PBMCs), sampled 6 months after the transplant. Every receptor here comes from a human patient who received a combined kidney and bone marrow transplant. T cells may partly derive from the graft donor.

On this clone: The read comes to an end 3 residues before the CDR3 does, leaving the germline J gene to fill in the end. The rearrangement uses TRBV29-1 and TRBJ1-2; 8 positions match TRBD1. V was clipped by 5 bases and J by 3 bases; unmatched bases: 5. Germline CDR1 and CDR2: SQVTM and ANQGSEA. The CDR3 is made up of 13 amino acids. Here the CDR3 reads CSVPTGDDYGYTF. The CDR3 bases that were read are TGCAGCGTTCCGACAGGGGACGACTATGGC.

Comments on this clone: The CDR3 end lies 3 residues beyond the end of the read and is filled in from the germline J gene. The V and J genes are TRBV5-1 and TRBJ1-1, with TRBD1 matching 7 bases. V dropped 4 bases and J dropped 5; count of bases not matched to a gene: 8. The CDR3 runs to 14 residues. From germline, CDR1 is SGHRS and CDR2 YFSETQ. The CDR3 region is CASSPDRAGTEAFF. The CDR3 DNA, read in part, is TGCGCCAGCAGCCCAGACAGGGCGGGGACTGAA.

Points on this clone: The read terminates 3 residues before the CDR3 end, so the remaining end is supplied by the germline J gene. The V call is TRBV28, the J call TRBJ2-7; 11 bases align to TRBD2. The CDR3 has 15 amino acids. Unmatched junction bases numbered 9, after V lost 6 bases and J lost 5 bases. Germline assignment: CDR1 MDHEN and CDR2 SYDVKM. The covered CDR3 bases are TGTGCCAGCAGCCTCCTAGCGGGAGGCTTCCACGAG. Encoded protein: CASSLLAGGFHE. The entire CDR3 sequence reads CASSLLAGGFHEQYF.

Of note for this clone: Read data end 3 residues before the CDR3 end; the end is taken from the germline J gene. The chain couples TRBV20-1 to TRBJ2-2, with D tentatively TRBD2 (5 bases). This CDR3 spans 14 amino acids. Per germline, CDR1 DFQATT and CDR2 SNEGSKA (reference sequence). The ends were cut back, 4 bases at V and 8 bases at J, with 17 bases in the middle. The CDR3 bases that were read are TGCAGTGCTAAGGCTAGCAGTGCTAGGGGGGAG. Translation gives CSAKASSARGE. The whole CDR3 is CSAKASSARGELFF.

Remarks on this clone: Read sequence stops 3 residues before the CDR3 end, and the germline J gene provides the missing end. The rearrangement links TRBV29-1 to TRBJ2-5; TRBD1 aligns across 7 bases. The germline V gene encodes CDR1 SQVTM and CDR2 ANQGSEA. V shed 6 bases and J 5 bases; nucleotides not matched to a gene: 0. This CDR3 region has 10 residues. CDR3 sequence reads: CSVRGETQYF. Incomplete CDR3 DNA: TGCAGCGTCAGGGGGGAGACC.

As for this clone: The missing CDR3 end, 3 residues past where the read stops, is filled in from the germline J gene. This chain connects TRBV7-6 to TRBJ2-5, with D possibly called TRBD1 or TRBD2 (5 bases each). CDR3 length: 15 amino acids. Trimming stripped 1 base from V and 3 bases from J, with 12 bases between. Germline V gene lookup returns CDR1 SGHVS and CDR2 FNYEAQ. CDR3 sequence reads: CASSLGMQGEETQYF. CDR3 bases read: TGTGCCAGCAGCTTAGGGATGCAGGGAGAAGAGACC.

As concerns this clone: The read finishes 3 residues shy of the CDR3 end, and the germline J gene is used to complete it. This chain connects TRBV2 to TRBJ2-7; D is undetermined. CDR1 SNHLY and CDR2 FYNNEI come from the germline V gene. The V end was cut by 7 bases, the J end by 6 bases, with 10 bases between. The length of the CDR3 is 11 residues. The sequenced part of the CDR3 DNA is TGTGCCAGCATACTCGAAACCGAG. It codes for CASILETE. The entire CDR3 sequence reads CASILETEQYF.

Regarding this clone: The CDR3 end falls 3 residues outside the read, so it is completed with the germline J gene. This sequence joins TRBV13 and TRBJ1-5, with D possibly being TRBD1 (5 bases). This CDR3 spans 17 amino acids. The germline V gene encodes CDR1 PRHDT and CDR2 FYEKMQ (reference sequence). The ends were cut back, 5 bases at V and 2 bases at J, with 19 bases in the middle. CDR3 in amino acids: CASSLTRGGAGNQPQHF. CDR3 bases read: TGTGCCAGCAGCCTTACCCGGGGCGGGGCTGGCAATCAGCCC.